Below are 10 T cell receptor beta chains sequenced from a single sample in a study of Tregs in tolerant kidney transplant recipients. Method: immunoSEQ multiplex PCR; TCRdb's copy keeps in-frame clones and lacks some. This table holds tens of thousands of clones, roughly 91% found once. The input for sequencing was CD4+ T cells from blood, taken before the transplant. These receptors originate from a human donor who received a combined kidney and bone marrow transplant.

This clone was recorded once. V and J are TRBV28 and TRBJ2-7; D may be TRBD2 (5 bases). CDR1 is MDHEN and CDR2 is SYDVKM in the germline V gene. This CDR3 is built from 12 residues. V was pared by 8 bases and J by 3 bases, with 11 bases between. The CDR3 sequence is CASGSTFYEQYF. The DNA of the CDR3 is TGTGCCAGCGGGAGTACATTCTACGAGCAGTACTTC.

The V and J genes are TRBV5-4 and TRBJ2-7; 9 nucleotides align to TRBD1. Germline V gene lookup returns CDR1 SGHNT and CDR2 YYREEE (reference sequence). V gave up 4 bases and J gave up 4 bases; unmatched junction bases: 12. CDR3 length: 16 residues. The CDR3, as DNA: TGTGCCAGCAGCCCTTCACAGGGGGCGCGGAATTACGAGCAGTACTTC. Amino acid sequence: CASSPSQGARNYEQYF.

The count of this clone is one. The V call is TRBV18, the J call TRBJ2-7, with TRBD2 as a possible D gene (6 bases). The CDR3 loop spans 11 amino acids. Per germline, CDR1 KGHSH and CDR2 LQKENI. The ends were cut back, 4 bases at V and 7 bases at J, with 8 bases in the middle. The CDR3 DNA is TGTGCCAGCTCACACGGGGGTGAGCAGTACTTC. It specifies CASSHGGEQYF.

The rearrangement joins TRBV5-6 to TRBJ2-2; TRBD1 is a possible D gene (6 bases). Deletions cut 6 bases from V and 6 bases from J, with 9 bases between. There are 12 residues in the CDR3. CDR1 SGHDT and CDR2 YYEEEE come from the germline V gene. CDR3: CASTRGPGELFF. The CDR3 DNA follows: TGTGCCAGCACCAGGGGACCCGGGGAGCTGTTTTTT. Filled out from reference TRBV5-6 and TRBJ2-2, the complete variable domain reads DAGVTQSPTHLIKTRGQQVTLRCSPKSGHDTVSWYQQALGQGPQFIFQYYEEEERQRGNFPDRFSGHQFPNYSSELNVNALLLGDSALYLCASTRGPGELFFGEGSRLTVL.

The rearrangement links TRBV25-1 to TRBJ2-2, with 8 bases lining up with TRBD1. This CDR3 contains 14 residues. Germline CDR1 and CDR2: MGHDK and SYGVNS. The V segment lost 6 bases and the J segment 6 bases; nucleotides outside the gene matches: 6. The CDR3 region is CASSANRGAGELFF. DNA of the CDR3: TGTGCCAGCAGCGCCAACAGGGGGGCCGGGGAGCTGTTTTTT.

As DNA, the CDR3 is TGTGCCAGCAGTGAGCCGACAGGATCCAATCAGCCCCAGCATTTT. It specifies CASSEPTGSNQPQHF. The chain carries TRBV6-1 and TRBJ1-5; a weak D match, TRBD1 (6 bases). This CDR3 has 15 amino acids. CDR1 and CDR2 from the germline V gene are MNHNS and SASEGT. Trimming left V 3 bases short and J 3 bases short, with 12 bases between.

The rearrangement joins TRBV4-2 to TRBJ2-7, with D maybe TRBD2 (5 bases). The CDR3 length is 16 residues. Trimming cost V 4 bases and J 5 bases, with 21 bases left between them. Per the germline V gene, CDR1 is LGHNA and CDR2 is YNFKEQ. The chain's CDR3 is CASSRTLTSLGDEQYF. The CDR3 DNA sequence: TGTGCCAGCAGCCGAACCTTGACATCCCTCGGGGACGAGCAGTACTTC.

The chain uses TRBV29-1 and TRBJ2-5; 7 positions agree with TRBD1. Germline V lookup: CDR1 SQVTM, CDR2 ANQGSEA. The CDR3 totals 12 residues. V shed 7 bases, J shed 2 bases, and the junction held 4 bases outside the gene matches. The chain's CDR3 is CSADRDQETQYF. The CDR3 bases are TGCAGCGCTGACAGGGATCAAGAGACCCAGTACTTC.

This rearrangement joins TRBV18 to TRBJ1-1; D is unclear. The germline gives CDR1 KGHSH, CDR2 LQKENI. The CDR3 length is 13 residues. Deletions cut 3 bases from V and 4 bases from J, with 9 bases between. The chain's CDR3 is CASSPTEITEAFF. CDR3 DNA: TGTGCCAGCTCACCTACAGAGATCACTGAAGCTTTCTTT.

The CDR3 DNA reads TGCGCCAGCAGCCCCGGGGGCGGGAGGGTGGATGAGCAGTTCTTC. Translation: CASSPGGGRVDEQFF. The genes are TRBV5-1 and TRBJ2-1; 9 bases are shared with TRBD2. Germline assignment: CDR1 SGHRS and CDR2 YFSETQ. The CDR3 sequence is 15 residues long. J gave up 8 bases and V 4 bases, and 10 bases lay outside the gene matches.